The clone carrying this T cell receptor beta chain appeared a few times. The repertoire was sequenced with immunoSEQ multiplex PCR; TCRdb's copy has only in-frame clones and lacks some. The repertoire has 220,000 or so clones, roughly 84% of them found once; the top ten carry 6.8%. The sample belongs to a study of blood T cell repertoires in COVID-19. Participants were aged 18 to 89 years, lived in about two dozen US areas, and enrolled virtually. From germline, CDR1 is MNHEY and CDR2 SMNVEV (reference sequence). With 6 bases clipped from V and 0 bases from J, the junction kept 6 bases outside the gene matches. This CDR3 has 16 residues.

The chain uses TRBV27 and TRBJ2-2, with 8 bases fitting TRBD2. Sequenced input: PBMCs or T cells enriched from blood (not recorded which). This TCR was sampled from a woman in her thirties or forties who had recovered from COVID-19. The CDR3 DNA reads TGTGCCAGCAGCCAGACTAGCGTACCGAACACCGGGGAGCTGTTTTTT. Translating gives CASSQTSVPNTGELFF.